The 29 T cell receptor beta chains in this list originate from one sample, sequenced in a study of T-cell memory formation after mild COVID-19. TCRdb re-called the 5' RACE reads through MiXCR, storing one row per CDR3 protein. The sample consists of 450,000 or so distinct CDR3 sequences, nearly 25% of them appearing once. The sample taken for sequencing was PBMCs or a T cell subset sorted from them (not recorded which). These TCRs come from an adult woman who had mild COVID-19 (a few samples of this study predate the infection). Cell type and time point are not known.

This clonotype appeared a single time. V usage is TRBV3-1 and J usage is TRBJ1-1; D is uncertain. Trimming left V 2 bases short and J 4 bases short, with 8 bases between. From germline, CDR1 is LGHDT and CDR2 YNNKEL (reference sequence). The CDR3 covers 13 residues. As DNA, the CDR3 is TGTGCCAGCAGCCAACGGGCCAGCACTGAAGCTTTCTTT. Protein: CASSQRASTEAFF.

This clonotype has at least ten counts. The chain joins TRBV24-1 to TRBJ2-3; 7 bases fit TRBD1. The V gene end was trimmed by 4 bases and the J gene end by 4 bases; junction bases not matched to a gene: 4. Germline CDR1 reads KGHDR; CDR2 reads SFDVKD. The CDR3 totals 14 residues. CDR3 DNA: TGTGCCACCAGTGACCCCGGGACAGCAGATACGCAGTATTTT. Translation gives CATSDPGTADTQYF.

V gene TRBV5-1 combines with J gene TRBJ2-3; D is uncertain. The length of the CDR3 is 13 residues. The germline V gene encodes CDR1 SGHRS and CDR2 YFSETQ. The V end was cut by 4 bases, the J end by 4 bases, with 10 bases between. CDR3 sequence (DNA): TGCGCCAGCAGCACCGGACCGGCAGATACGCAGTATTTT. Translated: CASSTGPADTQYF.

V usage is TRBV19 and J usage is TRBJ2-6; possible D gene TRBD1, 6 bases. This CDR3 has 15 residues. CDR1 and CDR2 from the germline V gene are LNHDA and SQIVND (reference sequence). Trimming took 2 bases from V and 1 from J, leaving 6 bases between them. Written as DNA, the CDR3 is TGTGCCAGTAGTATAACAGGGTCTGGGGCCAACGTCCTGACTTTC. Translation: CASSITGSGANVLTF.

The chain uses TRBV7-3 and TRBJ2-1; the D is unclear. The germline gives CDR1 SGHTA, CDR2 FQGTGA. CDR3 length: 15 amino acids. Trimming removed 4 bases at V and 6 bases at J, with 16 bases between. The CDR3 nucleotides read TGTGCCAGCAGCTCCACCTCAGGCAGCTTCAATGAGCAGTTCTTC. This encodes CASSSTSGSFNEQFF.

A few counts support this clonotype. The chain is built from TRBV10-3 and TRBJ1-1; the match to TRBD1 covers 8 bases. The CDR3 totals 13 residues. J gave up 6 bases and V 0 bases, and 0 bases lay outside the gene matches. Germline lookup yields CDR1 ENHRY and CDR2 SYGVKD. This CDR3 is CAISESTGAEAFF. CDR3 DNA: TGTGCCATCAGTGAGTCGACAGGGGCTGAAGCTTTCTTT.

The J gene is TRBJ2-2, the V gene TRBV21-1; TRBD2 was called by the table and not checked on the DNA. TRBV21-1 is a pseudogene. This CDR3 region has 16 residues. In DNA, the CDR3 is TGTGCCAGCAGCAAAGAAGGCGGGAGGGACACCGGGGAGCTGTTTTTT. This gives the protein CASSKEGGRDTGELFF.

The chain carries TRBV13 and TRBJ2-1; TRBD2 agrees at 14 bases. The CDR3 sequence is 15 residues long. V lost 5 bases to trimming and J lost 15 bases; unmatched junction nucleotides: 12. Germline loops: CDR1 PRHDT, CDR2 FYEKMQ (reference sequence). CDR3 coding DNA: TGTGCCAGCAGCGCAAATCCCGGGACTAGCGGGGGCCCGTTCTTC. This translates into CASSANPGTSGGPFF.

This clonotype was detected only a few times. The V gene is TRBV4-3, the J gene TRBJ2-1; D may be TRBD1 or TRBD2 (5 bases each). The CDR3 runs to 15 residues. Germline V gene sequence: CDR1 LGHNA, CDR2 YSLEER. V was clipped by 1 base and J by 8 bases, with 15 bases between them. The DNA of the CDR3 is TGCGCCAGCAGCCAAGCTTACGGGGCGAGGTATGAGCAGTTCTTC. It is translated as CASSQAYGARYEQFF.

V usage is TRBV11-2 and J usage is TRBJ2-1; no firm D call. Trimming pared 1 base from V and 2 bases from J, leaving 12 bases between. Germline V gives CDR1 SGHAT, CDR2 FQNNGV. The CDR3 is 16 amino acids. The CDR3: CASSLGSIIAYNEQFF. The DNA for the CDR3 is TGTGCCAGCAGCTTAGGCTCGATTATTGCCTACAATGAGCAGTTCTTC.

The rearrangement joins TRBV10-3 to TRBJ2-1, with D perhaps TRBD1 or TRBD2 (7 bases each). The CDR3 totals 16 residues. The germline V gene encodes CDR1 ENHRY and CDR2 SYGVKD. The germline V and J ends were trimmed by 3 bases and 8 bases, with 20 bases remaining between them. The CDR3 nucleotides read TGTGCCATCAGTGAACAGGGAGGGGGCCACTCTTATGAGCAGTTCTTC. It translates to CAISEQGGGHSYEQFF.

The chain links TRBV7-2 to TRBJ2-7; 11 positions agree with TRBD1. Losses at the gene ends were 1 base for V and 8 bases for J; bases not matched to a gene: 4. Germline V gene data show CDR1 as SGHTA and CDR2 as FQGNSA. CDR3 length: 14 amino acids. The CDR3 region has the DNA TGTGCCAGCAGCTTAGGGACAGGGGGCGTTCAGCAGTACTTC. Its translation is CASSLGTGGVQQYF.

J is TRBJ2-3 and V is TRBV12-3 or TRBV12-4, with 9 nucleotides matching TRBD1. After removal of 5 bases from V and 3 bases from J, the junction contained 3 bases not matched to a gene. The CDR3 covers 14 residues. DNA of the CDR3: TGTGCCAGCAGTCGGGACAGGGAAACAGATACGCAGTATTTT. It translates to CASSRDRETDTQYF.

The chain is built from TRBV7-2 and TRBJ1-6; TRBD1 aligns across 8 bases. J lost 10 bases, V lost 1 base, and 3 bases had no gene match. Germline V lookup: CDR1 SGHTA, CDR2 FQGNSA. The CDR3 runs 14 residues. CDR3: CASSLGTGNSPLHF. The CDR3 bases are TGTGCCAGCAGCTTAGGGACAGGGAACTCACCCCTCCACTTT. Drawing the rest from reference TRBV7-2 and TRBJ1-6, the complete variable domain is GAGVSQSPSNKVTEKGKDVELRCDPISGHTALYWYRQSLGQGLEFLIYFQGNSAPDKSGLPSDRFSAERTGGSVSTLTIQRTQQEDSAVYLCASSLGTGNSPLHFGNGTRLTVT.

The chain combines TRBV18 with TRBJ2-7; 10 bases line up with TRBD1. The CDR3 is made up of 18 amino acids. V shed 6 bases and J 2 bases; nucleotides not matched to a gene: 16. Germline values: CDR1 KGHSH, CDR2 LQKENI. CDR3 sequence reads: CASSQETFRQGATYEQYF. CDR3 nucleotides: TGTGCCAGCTCCCAGGAGACTTTTAGACAGGGGGCAACCTACGAGCAGTACTTC.

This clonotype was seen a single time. Here the CDR3 DNA reads TGTGCCAGCAGCGTAGGGGGGGGATCCCTCTCCTACGAGCAGTACTTC. Residues: CASSVGGGSLSYEQYF. J is TRBJ2-7 and V is TRBV9; 7 nucleotides match TRBD2. Trimming removed 0 bases from V and 0 bases from J; junction bases left unmatched: 6. There are 16 residues in the CDR3. The V gene's germline CDR1 is SGDLS and CDR2 YYNGEE.

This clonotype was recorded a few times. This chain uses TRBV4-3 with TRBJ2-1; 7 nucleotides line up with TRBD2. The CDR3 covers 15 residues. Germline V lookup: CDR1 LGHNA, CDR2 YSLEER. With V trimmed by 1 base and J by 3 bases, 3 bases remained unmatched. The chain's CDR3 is CASSQAGGLYNEQFF. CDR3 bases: TGCGCCAGCAGCCAAGCGGGAGGCCTCTACAATGAGCAGTTCTTC.

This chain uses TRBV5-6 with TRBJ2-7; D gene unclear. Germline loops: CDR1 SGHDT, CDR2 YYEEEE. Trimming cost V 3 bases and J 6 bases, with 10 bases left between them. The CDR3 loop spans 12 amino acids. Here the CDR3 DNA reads TGTGCCAGCAGCTCAGCACTCTCCGAGCAGTACTTC. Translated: CASSSALSEQYF.

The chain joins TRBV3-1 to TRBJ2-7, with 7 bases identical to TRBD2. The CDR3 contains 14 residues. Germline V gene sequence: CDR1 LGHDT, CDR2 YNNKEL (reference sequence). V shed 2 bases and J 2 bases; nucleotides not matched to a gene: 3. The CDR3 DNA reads TGTGCCAGCAGCCAACCCGGGACTACCTACGAGCAGTACTTC. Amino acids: CASSQPGTTYEQYF.

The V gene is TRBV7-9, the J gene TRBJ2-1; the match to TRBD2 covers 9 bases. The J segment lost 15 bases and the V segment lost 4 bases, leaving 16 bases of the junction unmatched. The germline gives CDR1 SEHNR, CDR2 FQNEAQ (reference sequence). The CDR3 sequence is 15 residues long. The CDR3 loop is CASSYFDGLAGYWFF. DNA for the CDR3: TGTGCCAGCAGCTACTTCGATGGGCTAGCGGGGTATTGGTTCTTC.

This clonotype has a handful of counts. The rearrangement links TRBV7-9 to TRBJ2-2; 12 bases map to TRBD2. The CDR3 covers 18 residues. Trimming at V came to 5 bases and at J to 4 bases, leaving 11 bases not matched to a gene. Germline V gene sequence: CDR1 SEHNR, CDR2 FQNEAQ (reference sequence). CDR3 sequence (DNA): TGTGCCAGCAGCCATATGACTAGCGGGGGTCCTGTCACCGGGGAGCTGTTTTTT. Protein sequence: CASSHMTSGGPVTGELFF.

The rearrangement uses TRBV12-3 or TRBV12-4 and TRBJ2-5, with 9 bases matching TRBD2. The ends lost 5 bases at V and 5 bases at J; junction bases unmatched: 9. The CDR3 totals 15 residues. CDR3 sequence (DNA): TGTGCCAGCAGTCCACAAGTTAGCGGGAGTGAGACCCAGTACTTC. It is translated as CASSPQVSGSETQYF.

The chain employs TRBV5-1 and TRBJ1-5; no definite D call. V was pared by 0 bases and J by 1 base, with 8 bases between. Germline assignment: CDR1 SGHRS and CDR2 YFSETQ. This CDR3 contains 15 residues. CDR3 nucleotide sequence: TGCGCCAGCAGCTTGGATCACCGGAGCAATCAGCCCCAGCATTTT. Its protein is CASSLDHRSNQPQHF.

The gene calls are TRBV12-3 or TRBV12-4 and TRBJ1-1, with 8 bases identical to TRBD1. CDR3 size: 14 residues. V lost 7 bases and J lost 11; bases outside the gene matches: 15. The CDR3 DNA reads TGTGCCAGCACCCTACCCGGACAGGGAGGGGGGGCTTTCTTT. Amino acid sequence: CASTLPGQGGGAFF.

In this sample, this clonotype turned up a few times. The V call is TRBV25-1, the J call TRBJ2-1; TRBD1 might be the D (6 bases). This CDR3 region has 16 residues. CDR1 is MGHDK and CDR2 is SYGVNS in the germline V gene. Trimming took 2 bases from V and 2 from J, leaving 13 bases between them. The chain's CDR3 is CASSEGTQVPYNEQFF. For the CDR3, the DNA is TGTGCCAGCAGTGAAGGGACACAAGTCCCCTACAATGAGCAGTTCTTC.

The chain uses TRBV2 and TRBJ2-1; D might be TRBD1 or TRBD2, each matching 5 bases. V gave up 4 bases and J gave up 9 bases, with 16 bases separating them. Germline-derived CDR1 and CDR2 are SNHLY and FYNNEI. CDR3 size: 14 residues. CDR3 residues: CASSVGIGGGEQFF. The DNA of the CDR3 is TGTGCCAGCAGTGTTGGAATTGGGGGTGGTGAGCAGTTCTTC.

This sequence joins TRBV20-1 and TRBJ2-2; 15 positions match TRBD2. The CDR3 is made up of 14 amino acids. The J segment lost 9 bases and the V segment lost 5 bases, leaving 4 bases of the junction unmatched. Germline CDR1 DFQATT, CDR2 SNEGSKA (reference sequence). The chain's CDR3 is CSAGLAGGPRELFF. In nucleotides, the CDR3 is TGCAGTGCTGGACTAGCGGGGGGGCCTCGGGAGCTGTTTTTT.

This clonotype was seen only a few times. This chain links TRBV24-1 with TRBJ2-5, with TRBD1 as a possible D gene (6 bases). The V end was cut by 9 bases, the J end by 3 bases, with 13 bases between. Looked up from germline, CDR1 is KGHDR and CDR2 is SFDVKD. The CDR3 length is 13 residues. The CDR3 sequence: CATGLAGEETQYF. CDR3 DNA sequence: TGTGCCACCGGTTTGGCAGGGGAAGAGACCCAGTACTTC.

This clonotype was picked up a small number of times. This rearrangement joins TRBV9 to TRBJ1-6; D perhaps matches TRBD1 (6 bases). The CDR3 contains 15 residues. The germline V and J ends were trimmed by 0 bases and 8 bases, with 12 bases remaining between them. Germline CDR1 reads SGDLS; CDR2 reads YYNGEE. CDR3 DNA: TGTGCCAGCAGCGTAGGCGGGACAAGAGATTCACCCCTCCACTTT. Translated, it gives CASSVGGTRDSPLHF.